Below are 4 T cell receptor beta chains sequenced from a single sample in a study of control samples from healthy donors and cancer patients. Here immunoSEQ multiplex PCR was the method, and the copy in TCRdb shows in-frame clones only, minus some. Among over 120,000 clones listed, just under 95% were seen once. Sequenced: PBMCs. These receptors were obtained from a man aged 55-75 years with colorectal cancer.

This rearrangement joins TRBV6-6 to TRBJ2-5; no clear D gene. The CDR3 contains 12 residues. V lost 5 bases, J lost 3 bases, and 7 bases lay in between. Per germline, CDR1 MNHNY and CDR2 SVGAGI (reference sequence). The CDR3 is CASSLREETQYF. The CDR3 DNA is TGTGCCAGCAGTCTCCGGGAAGAGACCCAGTACTTC.

V and J are TRBV10-3 and TRBJ1-2, with unresolved D. Trimming stripped 3 bases from V and 0 bases from J, with 11 bases between. Germline values: CDR1 ENHRY, CDR2 SYGVKD. This CDR3 comprises 15 residues. CDR3 amino acids: CAISERTAPNYGYTF. The CDR3 nucleotides are TGTGCCATCAGTGAACGGACGGCACCTAACTATGGCTACACCTTC.

CDR3 sequence: CASSQLGGSGNTIYF. The CDR3 DNA is TGTGCCAGCAGCCAACTGGGGGGTAGCGGCAACACCATATATTTT. This chain joins TRBV3-1 (or the pseudogene TRBV3-2) and TRBJ1-3; maybe TRBD1 (5 bases). The length of the CDR3 is 15 residues. Germline V gene data show CDR1 as LGHDT and CDR2 as YNNKEL (reference sequence). V lost 2 bases and J lost 7, with 15 bases in between.

The chain is built from TRBV4-1 and TRBJ1-2; TRBD1 matches 8 bases. There are 17 residues in the CDR3. V shed 2 bases and J 4 bases; nucleotides not matched to a gene: 12. Germline values: CDR1 MGHRA, CDR2 YSYEKL. The CDR3 loop reads CASSQISGTGGPYGYTF. The CDR3 nucleotides are TGCGCCAGCAGCCAAATATCCGGGACAGGCGGTCCCTATGGCTACACCTTC.